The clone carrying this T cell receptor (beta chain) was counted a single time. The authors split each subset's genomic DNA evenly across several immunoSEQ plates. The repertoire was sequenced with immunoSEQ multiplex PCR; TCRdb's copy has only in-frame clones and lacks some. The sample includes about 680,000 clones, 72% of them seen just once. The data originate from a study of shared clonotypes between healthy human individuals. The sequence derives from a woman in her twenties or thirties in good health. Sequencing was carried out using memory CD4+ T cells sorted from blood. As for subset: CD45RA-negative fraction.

This CDR3 is CSVVVPPRDIQYF. CDR3 in DNA: TGCAGCGTTGTCGTACCACCGCGGGACATTCAGTACTTC. The chain uses TRBV29-1 and TRBJ2-4, with D possibly matching TRBD2 (5 bases). Trimming took off 4 bases at V and 8 bases at J, with 15 bases between the two ends. Germline CDR1 reads SQVTM; CDR2 reads ANQGSEA. CDR3 length equals 13 residues.